Following are 19 T cell receptor beta chains from one sample sequenced in a study of monozygotic twins with inflammatory bowel disease. TCRdb reprocessed the 5' RACE reads, keeping one entry per CDR3 protein, no DNA. Recorded here are around 100,000 distinct CDR3 sequences; the top ten clones represent more than 1.5%. Sequences were obtained from blood. The source is a human donor with ulcerative colitis or Crohn's disease, or a healthy co-twin of an affected twin (not recorded which).

The V and J genes are TRBV18 and TRBJ2-7; lacking DNA, the TRBD2 call made by TCRdb goes unchecked. Germline V gene lookup returns CDR1 KGHSH and CDR2 LQKENI. CDR3 length equals 12 residues. The CDR3 sequence is CASSPGGGEQYF.

The chain employs TRBV12-3 or TRBV12-4 and TRBJ1-1. The CDR3 has 12 amino acids. CDR3 residues: CASSEGGGKAFF.

The chain has TRBV9 and TRBJ2-5; as DNA is missing, the TRBD2 call by TCRdb cannot be tested. The CDR3 runs 16 residues. In germline, CDR1 is SGDLS, CDR2 YYNGEE. The CDR3 sequence is CASSVGAAGDRETQYF.

The J gene is TRBJ1-2, the V gene TRBV7-2; the D gene TCRdb calls, TRBD1, cannot be checked with no DNA. Per germline, CDR1 SGHTA and CDR2 FQGNSA. CDR3 length: 13 residues. CDR3 sequence: CASSLSRAPGYTF.

This chain connects TRBV24-1 to TRBJ2-3; TCRdb outputs TRBD2, but without DNA this stays unchecked. This CDR3 is 16 amino acids long. Germline loops: CDR1 KGHDR, CDR2 SFDVKD. The CDR3: CATSDSGLAVTDTQYF.

The gene calls are TRBV5-4 and TRBJ1-2. CDR3 length equals 13 residues. CDR1 is SGHNT and CDR2 is YYREEE in the germline V gene (reference sequence). CDR3 loop: CASSPDSNYGYTF. The complete variable domain, with remaining parts taken from reference TRBV5-4 and TRBJ1-2, reads ETGVTQSPTHLIKTRGQQVTLRCSSQSGHNTVSWYQQALGQGPQFIFQYYREEENGRGNFPPRFSGLQFPNYSSELNVNALELDDSALYLCASSPDSNYGYTFGSGTRLTVV.

This chain links TRBV7-2 with TRBJ2-7; TCRdb proposes TRBD1, but this gene call is untestable without DNA. The CDR3 extends over 14 amino acids. The germline gives CDR1 SGHTA, CDR2 FQGNSA. The CDR3: CASTVGARTYEQYF.

CDR3 in amino acids: CASSYPKTKETQYF. This sequence joins TRBV6-6 and TRBJ2-5. The CDR3 runs to 14 residues. CDR1 and CDR2 (germline): MNHNY, SVGAGI (reference sequence).

The chain employs TRBV4-2 and TRBJ2-7; there is no DNA to check the TCRdb D call of TRBD2. This CDR3 is built from 19 residues. Germline V CDR1 and CDR2: LGHNA, YNFKEQ. CDR3 in amino acids: CASSQDSGLAGSRRSEQYF.

This rearrangement joins TRBV2 to TRBJ1-5; the TCRdb D gene call, TRBD1, has no DNA to confirm it. The V gene's germline CDR1 is SNHLY and CDR2 FYNNEI. The CDR3 totals 16 residues. This chain's CDR3 is CASSPPGVVGSQPQHF.

The rearrangement links TRBV19 to TRBJ1-1. This CDR3 is 12 amino acids long. CDR1 and CDR2 (germline): LNHDA, SQIVND (reference sequence). The CDR3 sequence is CASSIGSTEAFF.

V usage is TRBV20-1 and J usage is TRBJ1-4; TCRdb designates TRBD1, a call that cannot be tested without DNA. Germline loops: CDR1 DFQATT, CDR2 SNEGSKA (reference sequence). CDR3 size: 15 residues. This CDR3 reads CSAAGQETTNEKLFF.

The V call is TRBV29-1, the J call TRBJ2-7. Germline lookup yields CDR1 SQVTM and CDR2 ANQGSEA. The CDR3 sequence is 13 residues long. The CDR3 spells CSAQRHSPYEQYF.

The rearrangement uses TRBV5-1 and TRBJ2-7; TCRdb gives TRBD1 as the D gene, but with no DNA this cannot be confirmed. Germline V lookup: CDR1 SGHRS, CDR2 YFSETQ. CDR3 length: 16 amino acids. The CDR3 here is CASTMLWGTGAYEQYF.

This chain connects TRBV12-3 or TRBV12-4 to TRBJ2-2; TCRdb outputs TRBD1, but without DNA this stays unchecked. The CDR3 runs to 13 residues. The CDR3 loop is CASSEGGPGELFF.

The rearrangement joins TRBV6-4 to TRBJ2-1; TCRdb indicates TRBD1, and absent DNA this call remains unverified. There are 14 residues in the CDR3. The germline CDR1 and CDR2 sequences are MRHNA and SNTAGT. The CDR3 protein is CASSDALGGNEQFF.

The chain uses TRBV7-2 and TRBJ1-4. The CDR3 length is 15 residues. Germline-derived CDR1 and CDR2 are SGHTA and FQGNSA. CDR3 residues: CASSLGGQGNEKLFF. Looking up the rest from reference TRBV7-2 and TRBJ1-4 gives the full variable domain: GAGVSQSPSNKVTEKGKDVELRCDPISGHTALYWYRQSLGQGLEFLIYFQGNSAPDKSGLPSDRFSAERTGGSVSTLTIQRTQQEDSAVYLCASSLGGQGNEKLFFGSGTQLSVL.

The V and J genes are TRBV7-9 and TRBJ1-2. The CDR3 consists of 12 residues. Per the germline V gene, CDR1 is SEHNR and CDR2 is FQNEAQ (reference sequence). Here the CDR3 reads CASTAVYYGYTF.

V usage is TRBV11-1 and J usage is TRBJ2-2; lacking DNA, the TRBD1 call made by TCRdb goes unchecked. This CDR3 region has 19 residues. Per the germline V gene, CDR1 is SGHAT and CDR2 is FQDESV (reference sequence). The CDR3 reads CASSQDRTSSFRGPGELFF.